Given below is one T cell receptor (beta chain) in context. What it binds is not known. Only in-frame clones appear in the TCRdb table, and some are missing; sequencing was by immunoSEQ multiplex PCR. The data hold some 150,000 clones, with roughly 90% observed a single time. There are 15 residues in the CDR3. Trimming took 5 bases from V and 5 from J; bases not matched to a gene: 8. Germline V gene data show CDR1 as MNHEY and CDR2 as SVGAGI. The data stem from a study of T cell responses to AZD1222 COVID-19 vaccine. Study conclusions and caveats: The peak T cell response came first, and repertoires were sampled only after it. Receipt of two AZD1222 doses was followed by a rise in Spike-specific TCR breadth and depth. CD4 TCRs covered the whole spike, strongest at regions 160-218 and 743-854. Clonal diversity may have been underestimated in mostly white British donors.

The receptor was derived from an adult who received the AZD1222 COVID-19 vaccine. The V gene is TRBV6-5, the J gene TRBJ1-1; 10 bases agree with TRBD1. The sample was peripheral blood, taken 28 days after the second AZD1222 dose. Here the CDR3 reads CASSTAGQGKTEAFF. Here the CDR3 DNA reads TGTGCCAGCAGTACAGCGGGACAGGGGAAAACTGAAGCTTTCTTT.